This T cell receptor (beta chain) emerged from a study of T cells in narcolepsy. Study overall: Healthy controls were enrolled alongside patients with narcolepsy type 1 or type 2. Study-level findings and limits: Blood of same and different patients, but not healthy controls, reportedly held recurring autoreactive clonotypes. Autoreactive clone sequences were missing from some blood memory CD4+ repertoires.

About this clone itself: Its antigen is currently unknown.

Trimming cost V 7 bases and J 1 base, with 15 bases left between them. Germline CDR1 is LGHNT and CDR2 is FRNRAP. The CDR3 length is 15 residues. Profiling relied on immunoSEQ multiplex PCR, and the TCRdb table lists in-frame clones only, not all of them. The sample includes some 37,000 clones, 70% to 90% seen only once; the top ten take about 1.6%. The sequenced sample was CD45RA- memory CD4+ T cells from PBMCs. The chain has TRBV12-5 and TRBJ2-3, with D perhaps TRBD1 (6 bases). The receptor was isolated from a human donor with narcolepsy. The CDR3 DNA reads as TGTGCTAGTGCCCCCATTGGACAGCGCACAGATACGCAGTATTTT. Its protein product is CASAPIGQRTDTQYF.